The clone carrying this T cell receptor beta chain was recorded a few times. Its antigen is unknown. This record comes from a study of regulatory T cells in long-lasting Graves disease. Study-level results: Persistent disease favored TRBV28, TRBJ1-2 and TRBJ2-5. Those with persistent Graves' had less TCR diversity than newly diagnosed patients.

The time point was: newly diagnosed GD, antithyroid drugs for less than 3 months. The TCR library was prepared using RNA isolated from PBMCs. Construction of the TCR beta libraries employed iRepertoire HTBI primers in conjunction with Arm-PCR of CDR3 regions. TCRdb itself ran the multiplex PCR reads through MiXCR, one entry per CDR3 protein. The top ten hold around a fifth of the sample, which has over 300,000 distinct CDR3 sequences, about 16% seen once. The germline V and J ends were trimmed by 1 base and 0 bases, with 9 bases remaining between them. This CDR3 comprises 16 residues. CDR1 and CDR2 (germline): MGHRA, YSYEKL.

This chain links TRBV4-1 with TRBJ1-4; possible D gene TRBD1, 5 bases. Source: peripheral blood mononuclear cells (PBMCs), taken at new diagnosis, from a patient treated with antithyroid drugs. The clonotype comes from a female donor with Graves disease. The CDR3, as DNA: TGCGCCAGCAGCCAAGGACGCAGGGCAACTAATGAAAAACTGTTTTTT. It is translated as CASSQGRRATNEKLFF.